This T cell receptor beta chain originates from a study of blood T cell repertoires in COVID-19. Study context: COVID-19 samples, acute and convalescent, were from the United States, Italy and Spain. PBMCs, B-cell-depleted T cells, or T cells provided the cDNA or gDNA that made up the material.

Unmatched junction bases numbered 9, after V lost 6 bases and J lost 2 bases. This CDR3 spans 17 amino acids. Germline V CDR1 and CDR2: LNHDA, SQIVND (reference sequence). Authors' processing steps: Reference gene primer amplification in the assay estimated nucleated cell counts. Here immunoSEQ multiplex PCR was the method, and the copy in TCRdb shows in-frame clones only, minus some. From that table come the V and J calls and clone size; the DNA was used to work out D and trimming. The repertoire includes some 170,000 clones, about 80% of them detected once, and approximately 8.6% sits in the top ten.

The chain combines TRBV19 with TRBJ2-7; TRBD2 agrees at 14 bases. The TCR comes from a woman aged 45-65 years with active or convalescent COVID-19. Source material: peripheral blood. CDR3 coding DNA: TGTGCCAGTAGCCGCGGGACTAGCGGGAGTGAAACCTACGAGCAGTACTTC. Translating it yields CASSRGTSGSETYEQYF. Full variable domain (outside the CDR3, taken from reference TRBV19 and TRBJ2-7): DGGITQSPKYLFRKEGQNVTLSCEQNLNHDAMYWYRQDPGQGLRLIYYSQIVNDFQKGDIAEGYSVSREKKESFPLTVTSAQKNPTAFYLCASSRGTSGSETYEQYFGPGTRLTVT.